Listed here are 26 T cell receptor beta chains from one sample, sequenced in a study of beta chain features in type 1 diabetes (dated by TCRdb to the late 2010s). Receptor libraries were prepared by the immunoSEQ multiplex PCR assay. The entire isolated RNA was reverse transcribed using the High Capacity cDNA Reverse Transcription Kit, and thus expressed TCRB transcripts were sequenced. TCRdb re-hosts the immuneACCESS table, in-frame sequences only. Its copies lack some clones; in the studies checked, an unresolved V gene accounts for under half of them, and the cause for the rest is not known. The sample data list around 500,000 clones, and around 10% of these were observed just once. The top ten hold 0.04% to 0.05% of the sample. The material sequenced was naive CD4+ T cells from blood. The meaning of the sample's cell subset or site label: true naive CD4+ T cells. Receptors originate from a woman between 18 and 29 years old in good health.

This clone was seen more than once but under ten times. The chain joins TRBV12-2 to TRBJ2-5; the DNA was not used to check the table's D call, TRBD2. TRBV12-2 is flagged as a pseudogene. The CDR3 spans 16 residues. As DNA, the CDR3 is TGTGCAAGTCGCTTAGCGCGCGGGACGGAGCGGGAGACCCAGTACTTC. Translation gives CASRLARGTERETQYF.

This clone was seen a handful of times. The J gene is TRBJ2-5, the V gene TRBV6-1, with 8 bases matching TRBD1. V was clipped by 6 bases and J by 3 bases; unmatched bases: 6. Per the germline V gene, CDR1 is MNHNS and CDR2 is SASEGT. This CDR3 comprises 14 residues. The CDR3 DNA follows: TGTGCCAGCAGCCTTCAACAGGGGGAAGAGACCCAGTACTTC. Its protein is CASSLQQGEETQYF.

This clone was counted ten times or more. The chain combines TRBV4-1 with TRBJ2-3; 7 nucleotides agree with TRBD2. The CDR3 totals 14 residues. The germline CDR1 and CDR2 sequences are MGHRA and YSYEKL. V was clipped by 3 bases and J by 4 bases; unmatched bases: 4. The CDR3 DNA reads TGCGCCAGCAGCCATGTAGCGGGCCCAGATACGCAGTATTTT. Translated, it gives CASSHVAGPDTQYF.

This clone was recorded a few times. The rearrangement uses TRBV27 and TRBJ2-3; the D gene is possibly TRBD1 (5 bases). The CDR3 spans 14 residues. Germline V gene data show CDR1 as MNHEY and CDR2 as SMNVEV (reference sequence). The ends were cut back, 6 bases at V and 3 bases at J, with 13 bases in the middle. In DNA form, the CDR3 reads TGTGCCAGCAGAAAGCAGGGTAGTACAGATACGCAGTATTTT. Translating it yields CASRKQGSTDTQYF.

J is TRBJ1-1 and V is TRBV30, with D possibly matching TRBD1 (6 bases). V lost 4 bases and J 0 bases, leaving 9 bases between the germline ends. CDR3 length equals 13 residues. The germline gives CDR1 GTSNPN, CDR2 SVGIG (reference sequence). CDR3 sequence: CAWTGVLNTEAFF. The CDR3 region has the DNA TGTGCCTGGACAGGGGTCCTGAACACTGAAGCTTTCTTT.

This clone was observed a handful of times. The chain carries TRBV25-1 and TRBJ1-5; D may be TRBD1 (6 bases). Trimming stripped 3 bases from V and 0 bases from J, with 9 bases between. Germline CDR1 and CDR2: MGHDK and SYGVNS. The CDR3 runs to 15 residues. In DNA form, the CDR3 reads TGTGCCAGCAGTGAGAGGACAGATAGCAATCAGCCCCAGCATTTT. Its protein product is CASSERTDSNQPQHF.

V usage is TRBV2 and J usage is TRBJ1-1; D remains ambiguous. Germline V gene data show CDR1 as SNHLY and CDR2 as FYNNEI. Trimming took off 4 bases at V and 1 base at J, with 7 bases between the two ends. The CDR3 is 13 amino acids. CDR3 residues: CASSVKPNTEAFF. Here the CDR3 DNA reads TGTGCCAGCAGTGTGAAACCGAACACTGAAGCTTTCTTT.

Only a few counts were recorded for this clone. J is TRBJ2-3 and V is TRBV4-2, with D unresolved. CDR1 and CDR2 (germline): LGHNA, YNFKEQ. The CDR3 runs 15 residues. V lost 4 bases to trimming and J lost 2 bases, with 13 bases between them. DNA for the CDR3: TGTGCCAGCAGCCGATCAATCACAGACACAGATACGCAGTATTTT. Translation gives CASSRSITDTDTQYF.

This clone was detected a few times. This specimen includes other DNA sequences encoding the same CDR3. The V gene is TRBV6-5, the J gene TRBJ1-5; D may be TRBD1 (5 bases). In germline, CDR1 is MNHEY, CDR2 SVGAGI. CDR3 size: 14 residues. V lost 2 bases to trimming and J lost 0 bases, with 5 bases between them. The CDR3 sequence: CASSYGGSNQPQHF. The DNA of the CDR3 is TGTGCCAGCAGTTACGGGGGTAGCAATCAGCCCCAGCATTTT.

The J gene is TRBJ1-1, the V gene TRBV18, with D possibly TRBD1 on 5 matching bases. Per the germline V gene, CDR1 is KGHSH and CDR2 is LQKENI. CDR3 length equals 13 residues. V gave up 4 bases and J gave up 11 bases, with 17 bases separating them. CDR3 in amino acids: CASSRTEGVEAFF. The CDR3 DNA follows: TGTGCCAGCTCACGTACCGAAGGGGTAGAGGCTTTCTTT.

This clone was detected only a few times. V and J are TRBV7-3 and TRBJ2-3; a weak D match, TRBD1 (5 bases). Trimming cost V 5 bases and J 0 bases, with 15 bases left between them. Per germline, CDR1 SGHTA and CDR2 FQGTGA. The CDR3 has 16 residues. Here the CDR3 DNA reads TGTGCCAGCAGCCTCGTTGGGGCTACTAGCACAGATACGCAGTATTTT. Translated: CASSLVGATSTDTQYF.

This clone was seen a handful of times. This chain uses TRBV5-1 with TRBJ1-1; D may be TRBD1 (5 bases). Trimming took off 2 bases at V and 1 base at J, with 6 bases between the two ends. The germline gives CDR1 SGHRS, CDR2 YFSETQ. The CDR3 spans 13 residues. Here the CDR3 reads CASSFTGNTEAFF. The CDR3 DNA is TGCGCCAGCAGCTTTACAGGGAACACTGAAGCTTTCTTT.

The genes are TRBV7-9 and TRBJ1-6; D perhaps matches TRBD1 (5 bases). CDR3 size: 12 residues. Germline-derived CDR1 and CDR2 are SEHNR and FQNEAQ (reference sequence). V lost 4 bases, J lost 10 bases, and 8 bases lay in between. The CDR3 region is CASSSRGSPLHF. The CDR3 nucleotides are TGTGCCAGCAGCTCCCGGGGGTCACCCCTCCACTTT.

This chain uses TRBV5-1 with TRBJ2-5; TRBD2 matches at 10 bases. This CDR3 contains 18 residues. The V gene's germline CDR1 is SGHRS and CDR2 YFSETQ. The V gene end was trimmed by 0 bases and the J gene end by 2 bases; junction bases not matched to a gene: 10. Written as DNA, the CDR3 is TGCGCCAGCAGCTTGGCCTCAATAGCGGGAGGCTCACAAGAGACCCAGTACTTC. This translates into CASSLASIAGGSQETQYF.

This clone showed up just a few times. The chain combines TRBV6-6 with TRBJ2-7, with a weak D call TRBD2 (5 bases). Germline V gives CDR1 MNHNY, CDR2 SVGAGI (reference sequence). The CDR3 is 13 residues long. V lost 5 bases to trimming and J lost 7 bases, with 15 bases between them. The CDR3 reads CASSPSSRGEQYV. DNA of the CDR3: TGTGCCAGCAGTCCGTCGAGCCGAGGGGAGCAGTACGTC.

The chain employs TRBV7-2 and TRBJ2-3; 8 nucleotides align to TRBD2. The germline V gene has CDR1 SGHTA and CDR2 FQGNSA. The CDR3 sequence is 17 residues long. V was clipped by 5 bases and J by 7 bases; unmatched bases: 17. Written as DNA, the CDR3 is TGTGCCAGCAGCCCCGGCAGTGGGCCGGGGGGGCGTTATACGCAGTATTTT. Translated, it gives CASSPGSGPGGRYTQYF.

The chain carries TRBV14 and TRBJ2-5; no clear D gene. The germline gives CDR1 SGHDN, CDR2 FVKESK. CDR3 length equals 14 residues. V was clipped by 4 bases and J by 3 bases, with 12 bases between them. The CDR3 coding sequence is TGTGCCAGCAGCCTCCCTGGGCGGAAAGAGACCCAGTACTTC. This sequence encodes CASSLPGRKETQYF.

The chain combines TRBV6-5 with TRBJ2-2; TRBD2 is a possible D gene (5 bases). The ends were cut back, 5 bases at V and 7 bases at J, with 11 bases in the middle. CDR1 and CDR2 (germline): MNHEY, SVGAGI. The CDR3 spans 13 residues. CDR3 bases: TGTGCCAGCAGTACCCCCGCGGGCGGGGAGCTGTTTTTT. It translates to CASSTPAGGELFF.

This clone has just a few counts. The identical CDR3 is also encoded by other nucleotide sequences in the sample. J is TRBJ2-5 and V is TRBV11-2, with D unclear. The CDR3 is 11 amino acids. The V and J ends lost 2 bases and 5 bases respectively, with 3 bases between them. The V gene's germline CDR1 is SGHAT and CDR2 FQNNGV. This CDR3 is CASSLLETQYF. The CDR3 DNA is TGTGCCAGCAGCTTACTCGAGACCCAGTACTTC.

J is TRBJ2-2 and V is TRBV19, with 10 bases fitting TRBD2. This CDR3 comprises 15 residues. V gave up 7 bases and J gave up 6 bases; unmatched junction bases: 8. Per the germline V gene, CDR1 is LNHDA and CDR2 is SQIVND (reference sequence). The CDR3 sequence is CASTPRLAGAGELFF. In DNA, the CDR3 is TGTGCCAGTACACCCCGGCTAGCGGGAGCCGGGGAGCTGTTTTTT. The full variable domain, in which reference TRBV19 and TRBJ2-2 provide the parts outside the CDR3, is DGGITQSPKYLFRKEGQNVTLSCEQNLNHDAMYWYRQDPGQGLRLIYYSQIVNDFQKGDIAEGYSVSREKKESFPLTVTSAQKNPTAFYLCASTPRLAGAGELFFGEGSRLTVL.

The chain links TRBV29-1 to TRBJ2-1, with 8 nucleotides matching TRBD2. V was pared by 2 bases and J by 2 bases, with 5 bases of the junction left unmatched. Germline V gene data show CDR1 as SQVTM and CDR2 as ANQGSEA. The CDR3 loop spans 15 amino acids. In DNA, the CDR3 is TGCAGCGTTGAACCCGGGACTAGGACCTACAATGAGCAGTTCTTC. Encoded protein: CSVEPGTRTYNEQFF.

This clone was detected a few times. V and J are TRBV7-9 and TRBJ2-5, with 9 bases aligning to TRBD1. The CDR3 is 13 residues long. The germline gives CDR1 SEHNR, CDR2 FQNEAQ (reference sequence). V was pared by 6 bases and J by 5 bases, with 4 bases of the junction left unmatched. The CDR3 DNA reads TGTGCCAGCAGAAATACAGGGGGCGAGACCCAGTACTTC. The encoded protein is CASRNTGGETQYF. The full variable domain, rest sourced from reference TRBV7-9 and TRBJ2-5, is DTGVSQNPRHKITKRGQNVTFRCDPISEHNRLYWYRQTLGQGPEFLTYFQNEAQLEKSRLLSDRFSAERPKGSFSTLEIQRTEQGDSAMYLCASRNTGGETQYFGPGTRLLVL.

The chain couples TRBV5-1 to TRBJ1-5; D is uncertain. Trimming shortened V by 0 bases and J by 4 bases, and 8 bases separated the two germline ends. Germline V CDR1 and CDR2: SGHRS, YFSETQ. The CDR3 loop spans 14 amino acids. The CDR3, as DNA: TGCGCCAGCAGCTTGGTAGATCGAAATCAGCCCCAGCATTTT. It is translated as CASSLVDRNQPQHF.

The chain employs TRBV29-1 and TRBJ2-1; 14 nucleotides match TRBD2. Germline values: CDR1 SQVTM, CDR2 ANQGSEA. This CDR3 comprises 16 residues. After removal of 0 bases from V and 7 bases from J, the junction contained 5 bases not matched to a gene. The CDR3 region is CSVEEGLAGALNEQFF. The DNA of the CDR3 is TGCAGCGTTGAAGAGGGACTAGCGGGGGCTCTAAATGAGCAGTTCTTC.

This clone was seen a few times. V usage is TRBV7-2 and J usage is TRBJ2-2; no clear D. From germline, CDR1 is SGHTA and CDR2 FQGNSA. V was shortened by 3 bases and J by 1 base, with 9 bases between the two germline ends. The CDR3 is 15 amino acids. CDR3 nucleotide sequence: TGTGCCAGCAGCTTTCGGGTTGGGAACACCGGGGAGCTGTTTTTT. It codes for CASSFRVGNTGELFF.

This clone was seen only once. This sequence joins TRBV5-4 and TRBJ1-1; D unclear. CDR3 length: 13 amino acids. Germline V gene lookup returns CDR1 SGHNT and CDR2 YYREEE (reference sequence). The V gene lost 0 bases and the J gene lost 7 bases, with 10 bases spanning the gap. This chain's CDR3 is CASSLGSVGEAFF. In nucleotides, the CDR3 is TGTGCCAGCAGCTTGGGGAGTGTGGGTGAAGCTTTCTTT. The full variable domain, rest sourced from reference TRBV5-4 and TRBJ1-1, is ETGVTQSPTHLIKTRGQQVTLRCSSQSGHNTVSWYQQALGQGPQFIFQYYREEENGRGNFPPRFSGLQFPNYSSELNVNALELDDSALYLCASSLGSVGEAFFGQGTRLTVV.